The rows below give T cell receptor beta chains drawn from one sample of a study of T cells in tuberculosis. Assay used: immunoSEQ multiplex PCR; TCRdb lists only in-frame clones, some missing. The sample holds around 19,000 clones, 85% to 90% seen once. Sequenced material: PBMCs. The receptors come from a donor aged 10-35 years with latent tuberculosis or without tuberculosis infection. CDR3s include the opening cysteine and the closing phenylalanine or tryptophan. A D gene is named only where the DNA matches it firmly. Expanded clones are given a class, and other clones once, few, many or no size at all.

V	J	size	D	CDR3	DNA
TRBV18	TRBJ1-3	NA	NA	CASSPRGQAGSGNTIYF	TGTGCCAGCTCACCACGGGGGCAGGCAGGCTCTGGAAACACCATATATTTT
TRBV4-2	TRBJ1-1	NA	NA	CASSQSYRDSHQAFF	TGTGCCAGCAGCCAATCTTACCGGGACTCCCACCAAGCTTTCTTT
TRBV5-6	TRBJ2-5	NA	TRBD2	CASSWGIAGGHWETQYF	TGTGCCAGCAGCTGGGGAATAGCGGGGGGACATTGGGAGACCCAGTACTTC
TRBV11-2	TRBJ1-4	NA	NA	CASSLGREGATNEKLFF	TGTGCCAGCAGCCTGGGTAGGGAGGGGGCAACTAATGAAAAACTGTTTTTT
TRBV28	TRBJ1-2	NA	TRBD1	CASSWTGGLGGYGYTF	TGTGCCAGCAGTTGGACAGGGGGCTTAGGGGGCTATGGCTACACCTTC
TRBV19	TRBJ2-1	once	NA	CASTLSGGSSYNEQFF	TGTGCCAGTACCCTCTCGGGGGGCAGCTCCTACAATGAGCAGTTCTTC
TRBV7-2	TRBJ2-1	few	NA	CASSLDAGLSFF	TGTGCCAGCAGCTTAGACGCCGGACTCTCGTTCTTC
TRBV27	TRBJ1-2	NA	NA	CASSFLGGEGGYTF	TGTGCCAGCAGCTTTCTGGGGGGTGAAGGTGGCTACACCTTC
TRBV2	TRBJ2-2	NA	TRBD2	CASSNLAGAPSSNTGELFF	TGTGCCAGCAGCAATCTAGCGGGAGCCCCTTCTTCGAACACCGGGGAGCTGTTTTTT
TRBV11-3	TRBJ2-7	NA	TRBD1	CASSPGTDGVSEQYF	TGTGCCAGCAGCCCAGGGACAGATGGGGTCTCCGAGCAGTACTTC
TRBV19	TRBJ2-3	once	NA	CASSILGLLNTQYF	TGTGCCAGTAGTATTCTTGGACTTCTAAATACGCAGTATTTT
TRBV27	TRBJ2-3	NA	TRBD2	CASSNPSGGTDTQYF	TGTGCCAGCAGTAACCCTAGCGGGGGCACAGATACGCAGTATTTT
TRBV20-1	TRBJ2-1	NA	NA	CSATSFPEQFF	TGCAGTGCTACTAGTTTTCCTGAGCAGTTCTTC
TRBV30	TRBJ1-3	NA	TRBD1	CAWSPGQGRNTIYF	TGTGCCTGGAGCCCCGGACAGGGGAGGAACACCATATATTTT
TRBV2	TRBJ1-5	NA	TRBD1	CASSGRTGDPATEPQHF	TGTGCCAGCAGTGGAAGGACAGGAGACCCCGCAACGGAGCCCCAGCATTTT
TRBV10-3	TRBJ2-7	few	TRBD1	CAISAPDRGAYYEQYF	TGTGCCATCAGTGCGCCAGACAGGGGCGCATACTACGAGCAGTACTTC
TRBV6-5	TRBJ1-2	NA	TRBD1	CASSPPTGPPSHTF	TGTGCCAGCAGTCCACCGACAGGGCCCCCGAGTCACACCTTC
TRBV5-6	TRBJ2-5	NA	NA	CASSLRRGETQYF	TGTGCCAGCAGCTTACGCAGGGGAGAGACCCAGTACTTC
TRBV4-2	TRBJ2-5	NA	NA	CASSQDASDGTQYF	TGTGCCAGCAGCCAAGATGCTAGCGATGGGACCCAGTACTTC
TRBV19	TRBJ1-5	NA	TRBD1	CASSRTGGRSQPQHF	TGTGCCAGTAGTAGGACAGGGGGTAGGAGTCAGCCCCAGCATTTT
TRBV5-4	TRBJ1-2	NA	NA	CASSSPGGGTGGYTF	TGTGCCAGCAGCAGCCCTGGCGGGGGCACTGGAGGCTACACCTTC
TRBV2	TRBJ1-1	NA	TRBD1	CASILQGGTEAFF	TGTGCCAGCATCCTACAGGGGGGCACTGAAGCTTTCTTT
TRBV6-5	TRBJ2-7	NA	TRBD1	CASGRDRHYEQYF	TGTGCCAGCGGCCGGGACAGGCACTACGAGCAGTACTTC
TRBV28	TRBJ2-2	NA	NA	CASSLWSDGLFF	TGTGCCAGCAGTTTATGGTCTGACGGGTTGTTTTTT
TRBV6-5	TRBJ2-3	NA	NA	CASSRGLPLTDTQYF	TGTGCCAGCAGTAGGGGGTTACCACTCACAGATACGCAGTATTTT
TRBV27	TRBJ2-5	NA	NA	CASSPKARGIDETQYF	TGTGCCAGCAGTCCAAAGGCCCGGGGTATTGATGAGACCCAGTACTTC
TRBV19	TRBJ2-2	NA	NA	CATTSGGWDAGELFF	TGTGCCACAACATCCGGGGGTTGGGACGCCGGGGAGCTGTTTTTT
TRBV4-1	TRBJ1-6	NA	NA	CASSQLGGAKNSPLHF	TGCGCCAGCAGCCAGTTAGGGGGGGCAAAGAATTCACCCCTCCACTTT
TRBV5-1	TRBJ1-2	NA	TRBD1	CASSTGTGGYTF	TGCGCCAGCAGCACAGGGACAGGAGGCTACACCTTC
TRBV11-2	TRBJ2-2	NA	NA	CASRYKGELFF	TGTGCCAGCAGGTACAAGGGGGAGCTGTTTTTT
TRBV19	TRBJ2-3	NA	NA	CATGQSSTDTQYF	TGTGCCACAGGACAGTCTAGCACAGATACGCAGTATTTT
TRBV4-1	TRBJ1-6	NA	NA	CASSSAGGRQSPLHF	TGCGCCAGCAGCTCGGCGGGGGGGCGGCAATCACCCCTCCACTTT
TRBV5-1	TRBJ1-1	NA	TRBD1	CASSRTGGNTEAFF	TGCGCCAGCAGCCGGACAGGGGGGAACACTGAAGCTTTCTTT
TRBV18	TRBJ1-4	NA	TRBD1	CASSRDRVNEKLFF	TGTGCCAGCTCCCGGGACAGGGTAAATGAAAAACTGTTTTTT
TRBV7-6	TRBJ2-3	NA	NA	CATEARGTDTQYF	TGTGCCACTGAGGCGAGGGGCACAGATACGCAGTATTTT